This T cell receptor (beta chain) originates from a study of blood T cell repertoires in COVID-19. Study details: PBMCs, B-cell-depleted T cells, or T cells provided the cDNA or gDNA that made up the material.

This clone was counted a single time. Participant ages covered about 18 to 89 years across around 25 US areas. Cohort placement rested on clinical history that participants reported themselves. Germline lookup yields CDR1 MNHEY and CDR2 SMNVEV (reference sequence). The CDR3 contains 13 residues. Trimming stripped 7 bases from V and 5 bases from J, with 13 bases between. In the study's own analysis: Scientists estimated how many nucleated cells there were by amplifying reference gene primers. Data came from immunoSEQ multiplex PCR; TCRdb stores just in-frame clones and leaves some out. That table supplies the V and J calls and clone size; D and trimming were determined from the DNA. The sample lists over 250,000 clones; 90% were seen once.

Sequenced sample: PBMCs or T cells enriched from blood (not recorded which). This TCR was sampled from a man in his 60s who had recovered from COVID-19. The chain carries TRBV27 and TRBJ2-3; a weak D match, TRBD2 (6 bases). CDR3 coding DNA: TGTGCCAGCAACAAACTGGGGGGAGATACGCAGTATTTT. Protein product: CASNKLGGDTQYF.